This is a list of T cell receptor beta chains from one sample in a study of metastatic and nonmetastatic thyroid tumors. Using MiXCR, TCRdb reanalyzed the PCR reads. Among around 15,000 clones listed, about 24% were seen once. Sequencing was done on a sample of adjacent normal tissue. These receptors all stem from a female donor with papillary thyroid cancer or a benign thyroid nodule (not recorded which). Some clones in this sample may be carry-over from other donors' samples. Each CDR3 is given with its conserved first and last residue. Some rows mark clone size as missing; the rest say once, few, many or name a class of expanded clone.

J gene | clone size | V gene | CDR3 protein
TRBJ2-7 | medium-sized | TRBV20-1 | CSARTPATSSYEQYF
TRBJ2-1 | medium-sized | TRBV27 | CASSLRASGYNEQFF
TRBJ2-1 | many | TRBV2 | CASSVSGDNEQFF
TRBJ2-2 | . | TRBV27 | CASSFGTYTGYLFF
TRBJ1-2 | . | TRBV20-1 | CSASLFGTGSYGYTF
TRBJ2-1 | . | TRBV19 | CASSVLESDNEQFF
TRBJ2-7 | . | TRBV20-1 | CSWDMPSYEQYF
TRBJ1-1 | many | TRBV20-1 | CSARDNRRGGSFF
TRBJ2-7 | . | TRBV20-1 | CSARGTSGRWYEQYF
TRBJ2-7 | few | TRBV7-8 | CASSLEFQGGYEQYF
TRBJ1-4 | . | TRBV7-9 | CASSLGTGGEKLFF
TRBJ1-5 | many | TRBV10-3 | CAISEDNNQPQHF
TRBJ1-3 | medium-sized | TRBV6-1 | CASSLGQGAGNTIYF
TRBJ1-5 | many | TRBV30 | CAWSVQPGGDQPQHF
TRBJ1-1 | few | TRBV19 | CASSTLEYCEAFF
TRBJ1-5 | medium-sized | TRBV6-1 | CASSWNSNQPQHF
TRBJ2-5 | . | TRBV20-1 | CSASEGAYTQGTQYF
TRBJ2-2 | many | TRBV9 | CASSVRYPTGELFF
TRBJ2-3 | many | TRBV30 | CAWRTVSTDTQYF
TRBJ1-4 | once | TRBV10-3 | CAISEETREQTLFF
TRBJ2-3 | few | TRBV6-1 | CASSAPPAVGPDTQYF
TRBJ2-1 | many | TRBV7-8 | CASSLAGTVGNEQFF
TRBJ2-1 | many | TRBV5-1 | CASSLNAYNNEQFF
TRBJ2-1 | many | TRBV14 | CASSGHSGRSYNEQFF
TRBJ2-1 | . | TRBV5-1 | CASSPLLVRDGEQFF
TRBJ2-1 | few | TRBV19 | CASSVLEAGNEQFF
TRBJ2-1 | . | TRBV5-1 | CASSSGPVDSLYNEQFF
TRBJ1-1 | many | TRBV5-1 | CASSLYRRELNTEAFF
TRBJ2-2 | many | TRBV5-1 | CASSPRPPGRTGELFF
TRBJ2-7 | . | TRBV5-4 | CASSWWSGMPFVYEQYF
TRBJ1-5 | few | TRBV28 | CASRPGLMNRPQHF
TRBJ2-1 | medium-sized | TRBV25-1 | CASSEERVVRREQFF
TRBJ2-2 | many | TRBV20-1 | CSAAEYRVAAGELFF
TRBJ2-7 | . | TRBV6-1 | CASSIDPTREQYF
TRBJ2-7 | . | TRBV20-1 | CSEMGGTYEQYF
TRBJ2-2 | . | TRBV6-2/TRBV6-3 | CASGQVPTGELFF
TRBJ2-3 | few | TRBV6-4 | CASSDSRCLAGVWGTDTQYF
TRBJ2-7 | few | TRBV19 | CASSSGTSFSEQYF